This TCR beta chain was observed in a study of T cell changes during pregnancy in multiple sclerosis. Trimming took 3 bases from V and 6 from J, leaving 11 bases between them. The CDR3 has 13 residues. Germline loops: CDR1 LNHDA, CDR2 SQIVND (reference sequence). The repertoire was sequenced with immunoSEQ multiplex PCR; TCRdb's copy has only in-frame clones and lacks some. The profile shows fewer than 55,000 clones, almost 95% of them singletons. This sequence joins TRBV19 and TRBJ1-1; D is unclear. Sequencing input: peripheral blood. The source of this sequence is a female donor with multiple sclerosis, enrolled in a pregnancy study. In DNA form, the CDR3 reads TGTGCCAGTAGTATTGACGCAGGTGCTGAAGCTTTCTTT. Translating gives CASSIDAGAEAFF.